This T cell receptor (beta chain) originates from a study of blood T cell repertoires in COVID-19. Study at large: Samples representing acute and convalescent COVID-19 were sourced from the United States, Italy and Spain. PBMCs, B-cell-depleted T cells, or T cells were the source of the cDNA or gDNA that made up the material.

Source study methods: Reference gene primer amplification in the assay estimated nucleated cell counts. The protocol was immunoSEQ multiplex PCR, while the TCRdb copy is restricted to in-frame clones and leaves out a portion. Clone size and the V and J calls come from that table; the DNA yielded D and trimming. The sample contains about 85,000 clones, approximately 84% of which appear only once. CDR1 is SGDLS, CDR2 YYNGEE, per germline. Trimming removed 4 bases from V and 5 bases from J; junction bases left unmatched: 9. The CDR3 has 18 amino acids. Sequenced input: peripheral blood. The chain is built from TRBV9 and TRBJ2-1; 16 bases fit TRBD2. The sequence was collected from a human donor in a cohort sampled during active COVID-19. In DNA, the CDR3 is TGTGCCAGCAGCTCTTCCGGGACTAGCGGGGGGGCCCACAATGAGCAGTTCTTC. Its protein is CASSSSGTSGGAHNEQFF.